This entry is about one T cell receptor beta chain. There are 16 residues in the CDR3. CDR1 and CDR2 from the germline V gene are KGHDR and SFDVKD. The V gene lost 8 bases and the J gene lost 4 bases, with 21 bases spanning the gap. TCRdb analysed the RT-PCR reads with MiXCR anew, one entry per CDR3 protein. The data hold about 680,000 distinct CDR3 sequences, with more than 13% observed a single time. The receptor's source is a female donor in good health, serving as a healthy control. The specimen sequenced was memory CD4+ T cells from blood. This chain uses TRBV24-1 with TRBJ2-3, with D possibly being TRBD2 (6 bases). In DNA, the CDR3 is TGTGCCACCACCGGGGCGGGGTCCCTAGACCCAGATACGCAGTATTTT. Translation: CATTGAGSLDPDTQYF.